A selection of T cell receptor beta chains follows, all from one sample in a study of tumor and adjacent non-tumor tissue in lung cancer. MiXCR was run by TCRdb on the multiplex PCR reads, yielding one entry per CDR3 protein. The sample includes around 200,000 distinct CDR3 sequences, 71% of them seen just once. Input material: lung tumor tissue. The receptors shown here come from a man aged 55 to 70 with non-small cell lung cancer. CDR3s leave out the opening cysteine and the closing phenylalanine or tryptophan. Size tells how often a clone was seen (once, few, many) or the class of an expanded clone, and some rows leave it out.

cdr3_aa,j_call,v_call,clone_size,cdr3_length
TAREDVNEQF,TRBJ2-1,TRBV20-1,NA,10
ASSQESLYTDTQY,TRBJ2-3,TRBV4-2,many,13
SASFGTSPNGEQY,TRBJ2-7,TRBV20-1,many,13
SARVPTGGRADTQY,TRBJ2-3,TRBV20-1,few,14
ASSLGGTTEAF,TRBJ1-1,TRBV28,NA,11
SARDPVGGTGYT,TRBJ1-2,TRBV20-1,NA,12
STRARGHQETQY,TRBJ2-5,TRBV20-1,NA,12
ASSFGGSSSYNEQF,TRBJ2-1,TRBV11-3,many,14
ASNQDRRGNQPPH,TRBJ1-5,TRBV4-2,NA,13
TSSSTREETQY,TRBJ2-5,TRBV11-2,NA,11
ASSLAGIGQDTQY,TRBJ2-3,TRBV6-1,NA,13
ASSPGQLLLAGLTGELF,TRBJ2-2,TRBV7-9,few,17
ASSEAGGGAPSTDTQY,TRBJ2-3,TRBV6-1,many,16
ASSWRYLLEQF,NA,TRBV7-8,NA,11
ASSQDVLADSTKNIQY,TRBJ2-4,TRBV4-3,NA,16
SARTISVNEQF,TRBJ2-1,TRBV20-1,NA,11
ASSPHGSSSYNEQF,TRBJ2-1,TRBV6-2/TRBV6-3,NA,14
ASSDTGTARDRY,TRBJ2-5,TRBV6-5,NA,12
ASMLLAGGRTDTQY,TRBJ2-3,TRBV11-3,NA,14
ASSFAGQGQGTYEQY,TRBJ2-7,TRBV12-3/TRBV12-4,many,15
SARGLAGQF,TRBJ2-1,TRBV20-1,many,9